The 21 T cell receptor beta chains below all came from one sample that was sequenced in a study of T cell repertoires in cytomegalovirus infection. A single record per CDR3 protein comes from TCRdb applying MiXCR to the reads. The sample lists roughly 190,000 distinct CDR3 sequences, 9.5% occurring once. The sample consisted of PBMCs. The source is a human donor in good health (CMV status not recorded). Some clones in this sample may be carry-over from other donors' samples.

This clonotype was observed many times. This chain's CDR3 is CASSPPVVAGTLYNEQFF. In nucleotides, the CDR3 is TGTGCCAGCAGCCCCCCTGTGGTAGCGGGAACGTTATACAATGAGCAGTTCTTC. V is TRBV7-8 and J is TRBJ2-1; 8 nucleotides agree with TRBD2. The germline V gene encodes CDR1 SGHVS and CDR2 FQNEAQ. This CDR3 has 18 amino acids. With V trimmed by 5 bases and J by 4 bases, 16 bases remained unmatched. Full variable domain (rest looked up from reference TRBV7-8 and TRBJ2-1): GAGVSQSPRYKVAKRGQDVALRCDPISGHVSLFWYQQALGQGPEFLTYFQNEAQLDKSGLPSDRFFAERPEGSVSTLKIQRTQQEDSAVYLCASSPPVVAGTLYNEQFFGPGTRLTVL.

The CDR3 spells CASSSGRGTEAFF. CDR3 bases: TGTGCCAGCAGCTCGGGAAGGGGCACTGAAGCTTTCTTT. The rearrangement links TRBV7-6 to TRBJ1-1, with D perhaps matching TRBD1 (5 bases). CDR3 length: 13 amino acids. CDR1 and CDR2 from the germline V gene are SGHVS and FNYEAQ. Trimming left V 4 bases short and J 4 bases short, with 10 bases between.

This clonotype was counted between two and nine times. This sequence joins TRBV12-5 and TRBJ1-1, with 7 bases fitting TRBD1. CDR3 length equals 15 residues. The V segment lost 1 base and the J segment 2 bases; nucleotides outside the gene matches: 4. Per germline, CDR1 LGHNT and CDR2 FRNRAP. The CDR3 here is CASGLDWDRNTEAFF. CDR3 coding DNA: TGTGCTAGTGGTTTGGACTGGGACAGAAACACTGAAGCTTTCTTT.

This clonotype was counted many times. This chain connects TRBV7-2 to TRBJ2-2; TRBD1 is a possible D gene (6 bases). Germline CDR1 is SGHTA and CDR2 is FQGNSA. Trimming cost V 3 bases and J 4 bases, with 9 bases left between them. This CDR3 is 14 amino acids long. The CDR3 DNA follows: TGTGCCAGCAGCTTTACCAGGGGCACCGGGGAGCTGTTTTTT. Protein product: CASSFTRGTGELFF.

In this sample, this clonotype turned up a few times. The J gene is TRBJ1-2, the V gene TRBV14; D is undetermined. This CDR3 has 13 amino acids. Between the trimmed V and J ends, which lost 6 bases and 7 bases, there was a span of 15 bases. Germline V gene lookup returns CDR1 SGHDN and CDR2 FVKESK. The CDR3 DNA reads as TGTGCCAGCAGTCCGGACCTCTCTTTTGGCTACACCTTC. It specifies CASSPDLSFGYTF.

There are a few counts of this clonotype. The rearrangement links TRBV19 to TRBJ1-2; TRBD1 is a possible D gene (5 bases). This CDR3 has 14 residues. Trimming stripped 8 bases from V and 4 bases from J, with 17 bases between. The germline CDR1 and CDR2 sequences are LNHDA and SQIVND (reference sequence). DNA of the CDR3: TGTGCCAGTGGAAGGGACGGAGGGGTCTATGGCTACACCTTC. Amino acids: CASGRDGGVYGYTF. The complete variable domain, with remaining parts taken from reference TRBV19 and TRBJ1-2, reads DGGITQSPKYLFRKEGQNVTLSCEQNLNHDAMYWYRQDPGQGLRLIYYSQIVNDFQKGDIAEGYSVSREKKESFPLTVTSAQKNPTAFYLCASGRDGGVYGYTFGSGTRLTVV.

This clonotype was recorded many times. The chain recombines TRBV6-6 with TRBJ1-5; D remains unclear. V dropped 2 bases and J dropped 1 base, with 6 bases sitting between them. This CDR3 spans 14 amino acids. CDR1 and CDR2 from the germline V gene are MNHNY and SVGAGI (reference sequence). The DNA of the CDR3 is TGTGCCAGCAGTTACCGGTCAAGCAATCAGCCCCAGCATTTT. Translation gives CASSYRSSNQPQHF.

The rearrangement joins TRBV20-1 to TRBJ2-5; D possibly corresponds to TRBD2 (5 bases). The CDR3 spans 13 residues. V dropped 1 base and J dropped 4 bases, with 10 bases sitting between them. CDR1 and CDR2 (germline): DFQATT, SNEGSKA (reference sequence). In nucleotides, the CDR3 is TGCAGTGCTAGAGCGGGATTTGGAGAGACCCAGTACTTC. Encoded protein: CSARAGFGETQYF.

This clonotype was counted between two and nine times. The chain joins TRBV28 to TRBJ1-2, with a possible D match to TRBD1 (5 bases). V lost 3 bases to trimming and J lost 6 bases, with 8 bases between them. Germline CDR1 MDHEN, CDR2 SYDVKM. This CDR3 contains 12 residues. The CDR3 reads CASSFRGNGYTF. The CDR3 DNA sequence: TGTGCCAGCAGTTTTAGGGGCAATGGCTACACCTTC.

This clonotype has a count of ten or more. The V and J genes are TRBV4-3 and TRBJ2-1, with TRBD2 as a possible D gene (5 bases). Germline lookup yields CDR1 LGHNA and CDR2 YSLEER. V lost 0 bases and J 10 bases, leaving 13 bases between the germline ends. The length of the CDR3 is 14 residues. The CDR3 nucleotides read TGCGCCAGCAGCCAAGATAATGGGAGTGGAGAGCAGTTCTTC. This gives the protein CASSQDNGSGEQFF.

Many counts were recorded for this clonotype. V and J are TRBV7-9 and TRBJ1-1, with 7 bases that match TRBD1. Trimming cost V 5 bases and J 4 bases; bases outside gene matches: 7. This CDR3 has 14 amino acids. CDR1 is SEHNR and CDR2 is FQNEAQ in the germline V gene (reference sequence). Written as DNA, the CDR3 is TGTGCCAGCAGCCTCCAACAGGGGACCACTGAAGCTTTCTTT. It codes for CASSLQQGTTEAFF.

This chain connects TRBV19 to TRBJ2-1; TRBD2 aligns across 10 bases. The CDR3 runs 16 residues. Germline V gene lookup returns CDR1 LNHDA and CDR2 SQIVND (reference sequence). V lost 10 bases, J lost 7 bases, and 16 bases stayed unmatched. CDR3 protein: CATWGGLAGVRNEQFF. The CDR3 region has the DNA TGTGCCACCTGGGGCGGGCTAGCGGGAGTGAGGAATGAGCAGTTCTTC.

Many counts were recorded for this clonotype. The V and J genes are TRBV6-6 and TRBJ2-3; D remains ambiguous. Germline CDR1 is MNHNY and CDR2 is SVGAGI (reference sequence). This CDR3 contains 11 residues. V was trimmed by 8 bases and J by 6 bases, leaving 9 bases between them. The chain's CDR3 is CASRHKDTQYF. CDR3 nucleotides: TGTGCCAGCCGACACAAGGATACGCAGTATTTT.

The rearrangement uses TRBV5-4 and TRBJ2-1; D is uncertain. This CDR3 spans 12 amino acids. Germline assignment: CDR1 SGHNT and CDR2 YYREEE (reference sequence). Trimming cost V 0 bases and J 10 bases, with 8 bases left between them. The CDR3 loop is CASSLDLGEQFF. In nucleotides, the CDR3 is TGTGCCAGCAGCTTGGACCTGGGCGAGCAGTTCTTC. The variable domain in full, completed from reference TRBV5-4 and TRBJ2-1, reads ETGVTQSPTHLIKTRGQQVTLRCSSQSGHNTVSWYQQALGQGPQFIFQYYREEENGRGNFPPRFSGLQFPNYSSELNVNALELDDSALYLCASSLDLGEQFFGPGTRLTVL.

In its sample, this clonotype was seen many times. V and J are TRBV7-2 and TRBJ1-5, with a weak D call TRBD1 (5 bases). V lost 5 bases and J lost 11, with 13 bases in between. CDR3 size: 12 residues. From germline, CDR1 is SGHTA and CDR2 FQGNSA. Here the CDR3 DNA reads TGTGCCAGCAGCCCCGGGGGTTGGGCCCAGCATTTT. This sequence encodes CASSPGGWAQHF. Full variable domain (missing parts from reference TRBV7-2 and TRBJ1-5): GAGVSQSPSNKVTEKGKDVELRCDPISGHTALYWYRQSLGQGLEFLIYFQGNSAPDKSGLPSDRFSAERTGGSVSTLTIQRTQQEDSAVYLCASSPGGWAQHFGDGTRLSIL.

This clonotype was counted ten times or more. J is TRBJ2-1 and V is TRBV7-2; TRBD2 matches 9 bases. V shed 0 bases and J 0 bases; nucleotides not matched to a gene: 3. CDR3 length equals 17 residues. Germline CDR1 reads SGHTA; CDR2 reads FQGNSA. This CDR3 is CASSLALAGSSYNEQFF. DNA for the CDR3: TGTGCCAGCAGCTTAGCCCTAGCGGGAAGCTCCTACAATGAGCAGTTCTTC.

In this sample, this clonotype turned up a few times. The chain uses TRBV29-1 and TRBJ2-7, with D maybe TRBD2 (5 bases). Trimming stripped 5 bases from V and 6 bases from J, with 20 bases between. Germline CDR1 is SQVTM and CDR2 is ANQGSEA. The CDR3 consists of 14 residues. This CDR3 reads CSVTTSTSRSEQYF. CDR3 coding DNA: TGCAGCGTTACCACTAGTACCTCCCGTTCCGAGCAGTACTTC.

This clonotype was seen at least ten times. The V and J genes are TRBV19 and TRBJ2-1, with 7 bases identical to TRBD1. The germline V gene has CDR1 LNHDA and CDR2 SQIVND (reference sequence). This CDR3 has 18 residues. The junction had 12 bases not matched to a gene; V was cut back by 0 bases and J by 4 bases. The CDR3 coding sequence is TGTGCCAGTAGTATAGATCCTTCGGGACAGAAAATATACAATGAGCAGTTCTTC. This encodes CASSIDPSGQKIYNEQFF.

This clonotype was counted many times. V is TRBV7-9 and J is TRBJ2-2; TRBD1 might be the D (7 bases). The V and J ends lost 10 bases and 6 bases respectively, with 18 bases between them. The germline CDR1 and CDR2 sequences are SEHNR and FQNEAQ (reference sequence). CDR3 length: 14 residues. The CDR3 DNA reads TGTGCCATGGAGGGACAGCTTCACCCCGGGGAGCTGTTTTTT. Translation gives CAMEGQLHPGELFF. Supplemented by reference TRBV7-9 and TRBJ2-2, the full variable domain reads DTGVSQNPRHKITKRGQNVTFRCDPISEHNRLYWYRQTLGQGPEFLTYFQNEAQLEKSRLLSDRFSAERPKGSFSTLEIQRTEQGDSAMYLCAMEGQLHPGELFFGEGSRLTVL.

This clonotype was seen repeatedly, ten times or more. The chain's CDR3 is CASSPDGANYGYTF. DNA for the CDR3: TGTGCCAGCAGCCCGGACGGGGCTAACTATGGCTACACCTTC. V usage is TRBV7-2 and J usage is TRBJ1-2; no definite D call. V dropped 5 bases and J dropped 0 bases, with 10 bases sitting between them. The CDR3 totals 14 residues. Germline assignment: CDR1 SGHTA and CDR2 FQGNSA. Looking up the rest from reference TRBV7-2 and TRBJ1-2 gives the full variable domain: GAGVSQSPSNKVTEKGKDVELRCDPISGHTALYWYRQSLGQGLEFLIYFQGNSAPDKSGLPSDRFSAERTGGSVSTLTIQRTQQEDSAVYLCASSPDGANYGYTFGSGTRLTVV.

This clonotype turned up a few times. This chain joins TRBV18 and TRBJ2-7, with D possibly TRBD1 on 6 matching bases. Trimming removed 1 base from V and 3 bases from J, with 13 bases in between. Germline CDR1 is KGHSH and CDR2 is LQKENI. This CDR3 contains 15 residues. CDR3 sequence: CASSPLQGLGYEQYF. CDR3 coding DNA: TGTGCCAGCTCACCACTCCAGGGGTTAGGCTACGAGCAGTACTTC.